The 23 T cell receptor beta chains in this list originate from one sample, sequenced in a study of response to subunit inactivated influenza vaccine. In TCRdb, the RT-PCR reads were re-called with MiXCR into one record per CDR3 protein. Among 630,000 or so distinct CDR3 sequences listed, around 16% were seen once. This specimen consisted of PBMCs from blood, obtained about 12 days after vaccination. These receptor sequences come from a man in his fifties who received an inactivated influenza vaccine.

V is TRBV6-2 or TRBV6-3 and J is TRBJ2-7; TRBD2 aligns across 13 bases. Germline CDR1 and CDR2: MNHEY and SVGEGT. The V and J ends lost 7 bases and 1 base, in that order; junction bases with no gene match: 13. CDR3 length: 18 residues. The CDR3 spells CASIRGPGLAGRSYEQYF. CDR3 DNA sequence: TGTGCCAGCATCAGGGGTCCGGGACTAGCGGGAAGGTCCTACGAGCAGTACTTC.

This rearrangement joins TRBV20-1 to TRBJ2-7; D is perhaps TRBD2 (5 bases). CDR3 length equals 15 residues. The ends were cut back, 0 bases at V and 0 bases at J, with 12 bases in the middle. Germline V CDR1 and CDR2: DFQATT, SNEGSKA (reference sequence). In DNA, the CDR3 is TGCAGTGCTAGAGAACTAGGTTCCGGCTCCTACGAGCAGTACTTC. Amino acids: CSARELGSGSYEQYF.

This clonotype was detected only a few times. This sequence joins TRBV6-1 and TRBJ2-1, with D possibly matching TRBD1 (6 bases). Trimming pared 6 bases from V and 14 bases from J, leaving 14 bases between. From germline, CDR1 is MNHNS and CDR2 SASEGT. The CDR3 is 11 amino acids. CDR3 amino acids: CASRARQVEFF. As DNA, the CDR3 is TGTGCCAGCAGAGCCAGACAGGTGGAGTTCTTC.

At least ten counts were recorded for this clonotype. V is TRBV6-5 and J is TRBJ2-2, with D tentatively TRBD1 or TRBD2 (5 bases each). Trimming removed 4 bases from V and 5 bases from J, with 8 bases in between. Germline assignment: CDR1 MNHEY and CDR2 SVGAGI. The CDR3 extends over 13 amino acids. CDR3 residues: CASSFWGTGELFF. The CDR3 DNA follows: TGTGCCAGCAGTTTCTGGGGGACCGGGGAGCTGTTTTTT.

For the CDR3, the DNA is TGTGCCAGCAGGGGCAGGGGGAATCAGCCCCAGCATTTT. This gives the protein CASRGRGNQPQHF. The chain couples TRBV7-8 to TRBJ1-5, with 7 bases lining up with TRBD1. The CDR3 totals 13 residues. With 6 bases clipped from V and 4 bases from J, the junction kept 3 bases outside the gene matches. Germline CDR1 reads SGHVS; CDR2 reads FQNEAQ.

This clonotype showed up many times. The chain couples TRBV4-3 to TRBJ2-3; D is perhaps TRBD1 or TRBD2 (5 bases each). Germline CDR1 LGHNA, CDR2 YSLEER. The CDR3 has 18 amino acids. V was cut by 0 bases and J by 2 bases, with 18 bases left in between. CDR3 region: CASSQDLGARVATDTQYF. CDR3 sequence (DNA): TGCGCCAGCAGCCAAGATCTTGGGGCGCGGGTAGCCACAGATACGCAGTATTTT.

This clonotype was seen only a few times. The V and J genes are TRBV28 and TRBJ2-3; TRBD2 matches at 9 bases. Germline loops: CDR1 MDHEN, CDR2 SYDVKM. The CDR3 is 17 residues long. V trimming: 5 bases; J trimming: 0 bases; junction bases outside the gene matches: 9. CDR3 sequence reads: CASSNGGGVRSTDTQYF. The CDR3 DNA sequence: TGTGCCAGCAGTAACGGCGGGGGGGTCCGAAGCACAGATACGCAGTATTTT.

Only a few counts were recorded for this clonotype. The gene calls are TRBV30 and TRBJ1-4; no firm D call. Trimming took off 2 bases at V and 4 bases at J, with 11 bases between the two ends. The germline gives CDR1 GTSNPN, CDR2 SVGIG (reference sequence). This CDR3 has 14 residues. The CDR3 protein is CAWSRTGVNEKLFF. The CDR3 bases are TGTGCCTGGAGTCGCACCGGGGTTAATGAAAAACTGTTTTTT.

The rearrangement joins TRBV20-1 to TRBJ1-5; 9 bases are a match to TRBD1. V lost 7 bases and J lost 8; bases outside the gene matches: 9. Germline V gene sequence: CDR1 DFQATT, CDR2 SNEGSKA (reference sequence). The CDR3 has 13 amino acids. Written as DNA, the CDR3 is TGCAGTGGGCTCGGGGACAGGGTTAAGCCCCAGCATTTT. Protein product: CSGLGDRVKPQHF.

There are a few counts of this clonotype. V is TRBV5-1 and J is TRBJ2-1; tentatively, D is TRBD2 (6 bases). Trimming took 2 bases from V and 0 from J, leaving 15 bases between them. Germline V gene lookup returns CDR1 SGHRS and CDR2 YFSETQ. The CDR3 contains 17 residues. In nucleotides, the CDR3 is TGCGCCAGCAGCTTTCTGGGTCGGGGGAGCTCCTACAATGAGCAGTTCTTC. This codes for CASSFLGRGSSYNEQFF. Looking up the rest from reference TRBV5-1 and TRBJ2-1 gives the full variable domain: KAGVTQTPRYLIKTRGQQVTLSCSPISGHRSVSWYQQTPGQGLQFLFEYFSETQRNKGNFPGRFSGRQFSNSRSEMNVSTLELGDSALYLCASSFLGRGSSYNEQFFGPGTRLTVL.

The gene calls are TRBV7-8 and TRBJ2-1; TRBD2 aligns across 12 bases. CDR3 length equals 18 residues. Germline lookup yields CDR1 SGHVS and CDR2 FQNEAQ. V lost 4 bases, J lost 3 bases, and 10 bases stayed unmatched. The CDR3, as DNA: TGTGCCAGCAGCTCCGGACTAGCGGGGCCTACCCACTACAATGAGCAGTTCTTC. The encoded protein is CASSSGLAGPTHYNEQFF.

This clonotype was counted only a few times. CDR3 residues: CSVKQGFVNEKLFF. The DNA for the CDR3 is TGCAGCGTTAAACAGGGATTCGTCAATGAAAAACTGTTTTTT. V gene TRBV29-1 combines with J gene TRBJ1-4; D possibly corresponds to TRBD1 (6 bases). This CDR3 contains 14 residues. Germline V gene lookup returns CDR1 SQVTM and CDR2 ANQGSEA. V lost 5 bases to trimming and J lost 5 bases, with 15 bases between them.

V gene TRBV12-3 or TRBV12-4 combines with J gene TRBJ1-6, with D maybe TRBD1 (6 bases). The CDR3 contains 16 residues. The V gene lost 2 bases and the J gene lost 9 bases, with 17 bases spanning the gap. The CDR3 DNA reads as TGTGCCAGCAGTTTATTCCAGGGGCCTGTTGGTTCACCCCTCCACTTT. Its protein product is CASSLFQGPVGSPLHF.

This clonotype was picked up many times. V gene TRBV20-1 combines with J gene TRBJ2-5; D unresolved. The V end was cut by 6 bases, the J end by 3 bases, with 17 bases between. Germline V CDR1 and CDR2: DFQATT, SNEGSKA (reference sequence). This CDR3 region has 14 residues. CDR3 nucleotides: TGCAGTGCCCCAGAGCCTATAACCAAAGAGACCCAGTACTTC. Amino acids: CSAPEPITKETQYF.

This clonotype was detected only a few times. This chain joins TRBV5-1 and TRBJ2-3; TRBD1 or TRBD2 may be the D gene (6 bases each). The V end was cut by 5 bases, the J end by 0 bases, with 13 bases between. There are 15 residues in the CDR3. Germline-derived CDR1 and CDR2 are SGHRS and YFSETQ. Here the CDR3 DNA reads TGCGCCAGCAGTCGAGGGGGGCCTAGCACAGATACGCAGTATTTT. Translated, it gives CASSRGGPSTDTQYF.

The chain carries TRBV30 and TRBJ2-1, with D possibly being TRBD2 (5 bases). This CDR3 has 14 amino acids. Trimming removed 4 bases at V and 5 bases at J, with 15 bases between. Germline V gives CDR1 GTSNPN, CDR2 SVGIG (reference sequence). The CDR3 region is CAWMPGLLNNEQFF. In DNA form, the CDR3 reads TGTGCCTGGATGCCAGGACTCTTGAACAATGAGCAGTTCTTC.

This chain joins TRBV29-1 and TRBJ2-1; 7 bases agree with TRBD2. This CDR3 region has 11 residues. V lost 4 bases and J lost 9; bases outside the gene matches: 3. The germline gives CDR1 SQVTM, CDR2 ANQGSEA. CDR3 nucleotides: TGCAGCGTTGGGGGAGGGCCTGAGCAGTTCTTC. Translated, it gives CSVGGGPEQFF.

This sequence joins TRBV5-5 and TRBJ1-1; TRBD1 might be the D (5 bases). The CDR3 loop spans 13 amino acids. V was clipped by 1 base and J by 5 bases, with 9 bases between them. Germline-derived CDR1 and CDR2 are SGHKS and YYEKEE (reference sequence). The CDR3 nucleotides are TGTGCCAGCAGCTTGTGGGGGAGTACTGAAGCTTTCTTT. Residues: CASSLWGSTEAFF.

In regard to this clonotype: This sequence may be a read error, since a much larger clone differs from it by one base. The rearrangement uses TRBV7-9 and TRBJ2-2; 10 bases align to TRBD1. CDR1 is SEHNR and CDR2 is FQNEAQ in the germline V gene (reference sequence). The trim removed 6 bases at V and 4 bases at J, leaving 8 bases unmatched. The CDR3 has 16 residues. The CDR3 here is CASRLDRGLGTGELFF. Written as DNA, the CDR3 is TGTGCCAGCAGACTCGACAGGGGGCTCGGCACCGGGGAGCTGTTTTTT. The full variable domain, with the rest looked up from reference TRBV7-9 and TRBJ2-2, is DTGVSQNPRHKITKRGQNVTFRCDPISEHNRLYWYRQTLGQGPEFLTYFQNEAQLEKSRLLSDRFSAERPKGSFSTLEIQRTEQGDSAMYLCASRLDRGLGTGELFFGEGSRLTVL.

CDR3 sequence: CSVFRASFGHEQYF. In nucleotides, the CDR3 is TGCAGCGTTTTTCGGGCCTCGTTCGGACACGAGCAGTACTTC. The chain combines TRBV29-1 with TRBJ2-7; D gene uncertain. Germline assignment: CDR1 SQVTM and CDR2 ANQGSEA. Trimming cost V 5 bases and J 5 bases, with 19 bases left between them. The CDR3 is 14 amino acids.

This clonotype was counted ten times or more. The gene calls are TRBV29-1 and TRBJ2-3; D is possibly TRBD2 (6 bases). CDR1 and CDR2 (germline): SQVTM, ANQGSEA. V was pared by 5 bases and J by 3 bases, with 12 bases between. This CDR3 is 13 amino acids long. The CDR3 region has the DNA TGCAGCGTTTTGCCGGCGGGGACAGATACGCAGTATTTT. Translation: CSVLPAGTDTQYF.

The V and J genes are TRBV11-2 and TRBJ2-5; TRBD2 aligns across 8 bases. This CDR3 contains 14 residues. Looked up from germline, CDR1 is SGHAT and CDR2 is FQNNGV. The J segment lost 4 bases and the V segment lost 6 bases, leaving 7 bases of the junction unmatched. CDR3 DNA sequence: TGTGCCAGCAGGGGACTAGGTCCTGGAGAGACCCAGTACTTC. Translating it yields CASRGLGPGETQYF.

Here the CDR3 DNA reads TGTGCCAGCAGTTACTTTCGGGGAGAGCAGTTCTTC. Its translation: CASSYFRGEQFF. The V and J genes are TRBV6-2 or TRBV6-3 and TRBJ2-1, with a tentative D call TRBD2 (5 bases). Germline loops: CDR1 MNHEY, CDR2 SVGEGT. V lost 1 base to trimming and J lost 10 bases, with 8 bases between them. This CDR3 spans 12 amino acids.